A selection of T cell receptor beta chains follows, all from one sample in a study of T cell responses to AZD1222 COVID-19 vaccine. Assay: immunoSEQ multiplex PCR; the TCRdb copy retains only in-frame clones and omits some. The repertoire consists of 35,000 to 50,000 clones, with about nine tenths occurring once and the leading ten covering more than 20%. The specimen comprised peripheral blood, sampled 28 days after the second AZD1222 dose. These receptors were collected from an adult who received the AZD1222 COVID-19 vaccine. Each CDR3 is given with its conserved first and last residue. D genes are given only for firm matches. Clone size is shown for a subset of rows, as once, few, many or a class of expanded clone.

clone size	V gene	D gene	J gene	CDR3 protein	CDR3 DNA
.	TRBV9	TRBD2	TRBJ2-5	CASSVAPGTSGGALETQYF	TGTGCCAGCAGCGTAGCCCCCGGGACTAGCGGGGGGGCGTTAGAGACCCAGTACTTC
.	TRBV30	.	TRBJ1-6	CAWSGGGRRMIHF	TGTGCCTGGAGTGGGGGGGGACGGCGTATGATCCACTTT
.	TRBV5-6	.	TRBJ2-3	CASSLLQGTDTQYF	TGTGCCAGCAGCTTGTTGCAGGGCACAGATACGCAGTATTTT
few	TRBV7-2	.	TRBJ2-1	CASSLAKGHEQFF	TGTGCCAGCAGCTTAGCGAAGGGACACGAGCAGTTCTTC
.	TRBV7-9	.	TRBJ1-6	CASSLDGGNSPLHF	TGTGCCAGCAGTTTGGATGGGGGTAATTCACCCCTCCACTTT
few	TRBV7-2	.	TRBJ1-4	CASSLMTGQLEKLFF	TGTGCCAGCAGCTTAATGACGGGACAACTTGAAAAACTGTTTTTT
.	TRBV2	TRBD1	TRBJ1-6	CAGAGDRVNSPLHF	TGTGCCGGCGCGGGGGACAGGGTTAATTCACCCCTCCACTTT
.	TRBV10-1	.	TRBJ2-3	CASSESTRLAGGTDTQYF	TGCGCCAGCAGTGAGTCGACTAGGTTGGCAGGGGGCACAGATACGCAGTATTTT
.	TRBV7-2	TRBD2	TRBJ2-2	CASSSGGPGTGELFF	TGTGCCAGCAGCTCGGGAGGGCCTGGCACCGGGGAGCTGTTTTTT
.	TRBV6-5	.	TRBJ1-4	CATKAGSTNEKLFF	TGTGCCACTAAGGCGGGTTCAACTAATGAAAAACTGTTTTTT
.	TRBV7-2	TRBD1	TRBJ2-7	CASSGRDRGKYF	TGTGCCAGCAGCGGACGGGACAGGGGAAAGTACTTC